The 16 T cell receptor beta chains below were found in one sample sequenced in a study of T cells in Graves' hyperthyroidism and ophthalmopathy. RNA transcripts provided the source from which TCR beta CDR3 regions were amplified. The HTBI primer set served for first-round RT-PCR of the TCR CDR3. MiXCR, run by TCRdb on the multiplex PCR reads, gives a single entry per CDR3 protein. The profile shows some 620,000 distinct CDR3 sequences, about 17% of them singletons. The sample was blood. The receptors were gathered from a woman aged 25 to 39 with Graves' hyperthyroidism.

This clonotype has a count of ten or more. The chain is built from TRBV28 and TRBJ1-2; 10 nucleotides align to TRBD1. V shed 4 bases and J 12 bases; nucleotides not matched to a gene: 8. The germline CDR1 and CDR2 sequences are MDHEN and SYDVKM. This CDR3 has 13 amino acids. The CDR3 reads CASSSTGGFVHTF. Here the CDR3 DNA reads TGTGCCAGCAGTTCGACAGGGGGCTTTGTCCACACCTTC.

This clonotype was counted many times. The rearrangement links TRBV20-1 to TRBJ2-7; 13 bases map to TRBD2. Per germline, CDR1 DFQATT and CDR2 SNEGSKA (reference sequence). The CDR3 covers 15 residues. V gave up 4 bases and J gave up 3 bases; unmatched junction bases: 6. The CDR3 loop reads CSATALAGGGYEQYF. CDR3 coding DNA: TGCAGTGCTACAGCACTAGCGGGAGGGGGCTACGAGCAGTACTTC.

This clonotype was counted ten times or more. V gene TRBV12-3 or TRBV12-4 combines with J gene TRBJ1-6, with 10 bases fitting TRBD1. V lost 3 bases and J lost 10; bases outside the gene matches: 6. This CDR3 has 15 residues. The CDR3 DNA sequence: TGTGCCAGCAGTTTCCTCGGGACAGGGGACTCACCCCTCCACTTT. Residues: CASSFLGTGDSPLHF.

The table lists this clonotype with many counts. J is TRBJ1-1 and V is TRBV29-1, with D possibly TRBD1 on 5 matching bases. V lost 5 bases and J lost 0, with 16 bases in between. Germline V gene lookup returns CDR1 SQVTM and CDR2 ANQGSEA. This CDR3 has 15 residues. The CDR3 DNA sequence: TGCAGCGTTTCCCCAGGGTGGGGAATGAACACTGAAGCTTTCTTT. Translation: CSVSPGWGMNTEAFF.

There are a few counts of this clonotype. In nucleotides, the CDR3 is TGTGCCAGCAGTAAGTACTCCTACGAGCAGTACTTC. Its translation: CASSKYSYEQYF. The genes are TRBV2 and TRBJ2-7; D unclear. Germline V gene lookup returns CDR1 SNHLY and CDR2 FYNNEI. The CDR3 covers 12 residues. Deletions cut 5 bases from V and 0 bases from J, with 5 bases between. Full variable domain (remainder filled in from reference TRBV2 and TRBJ2-7): EPEVTQTPSHQVTQMGQEVILRCVPISNHLYFYWYRQILGQKVEFLVSFYNNEISEKSEIFDDQFSVERPDGSNFTLKIRSTKLEDSAMYFCASSKYSYEQYFGPGTRLTVT.

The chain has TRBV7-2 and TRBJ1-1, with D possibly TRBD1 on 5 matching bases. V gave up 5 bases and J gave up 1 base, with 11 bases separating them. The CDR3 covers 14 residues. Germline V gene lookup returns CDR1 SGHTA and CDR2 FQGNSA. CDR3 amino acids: CASSRDFTNTEAFF. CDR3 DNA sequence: TGTGCCAGCAGCCGGGACTTTACGAACACTGAAGCTTTCTTT. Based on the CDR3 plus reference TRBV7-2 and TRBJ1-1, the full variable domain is GAGVSQSPSNKVTEKGKDVELRCDPISGHTALYWYRQSLGQGLEFLIYFQGNSAPDKSGLPSDRFSAERTGGSVSTLTIQRTQQEDSAVYLCASSRDFTNTEAFFGQGTRLTVV.

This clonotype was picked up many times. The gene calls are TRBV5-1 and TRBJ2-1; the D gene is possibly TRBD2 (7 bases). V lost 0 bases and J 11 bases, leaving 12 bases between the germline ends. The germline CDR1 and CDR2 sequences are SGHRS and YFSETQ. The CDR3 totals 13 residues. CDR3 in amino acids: CASSLGGGLQQFF. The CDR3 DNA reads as TGCGCCAGCAGCTTGGGGGGGGGCCTTCAGCAGTTCTTC.

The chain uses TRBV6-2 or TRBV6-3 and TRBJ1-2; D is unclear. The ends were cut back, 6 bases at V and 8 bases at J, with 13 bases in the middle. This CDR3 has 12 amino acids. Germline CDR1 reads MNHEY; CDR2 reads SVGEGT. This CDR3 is CASSPTLGGYTF. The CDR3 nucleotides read TGTGCCAGCAGCCCTACTCTAGGCGGCTACACCTTC.

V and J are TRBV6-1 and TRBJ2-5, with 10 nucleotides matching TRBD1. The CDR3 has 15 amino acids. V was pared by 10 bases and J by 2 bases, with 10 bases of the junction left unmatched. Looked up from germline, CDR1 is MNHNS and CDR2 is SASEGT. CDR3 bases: TGTGCCAATATTAGTCGGGACAGGGGACAAGAGACCCAGTACTTC. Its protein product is CANISRDRGQETQYF.

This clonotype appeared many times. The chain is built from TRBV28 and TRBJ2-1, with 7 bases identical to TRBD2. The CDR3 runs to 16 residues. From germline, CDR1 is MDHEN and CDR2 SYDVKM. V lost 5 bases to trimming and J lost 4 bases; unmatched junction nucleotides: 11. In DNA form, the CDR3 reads TGTGCCAGCAGTCCAAAGGGACTACCGAAATACAATGAGCAGTTCTTC. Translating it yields CASSPKGLPKYNEQFF.

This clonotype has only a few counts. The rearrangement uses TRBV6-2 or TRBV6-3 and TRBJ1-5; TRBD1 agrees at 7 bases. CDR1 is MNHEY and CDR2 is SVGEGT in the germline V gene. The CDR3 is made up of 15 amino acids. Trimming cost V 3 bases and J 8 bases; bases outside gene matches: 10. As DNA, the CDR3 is TGTGCCAGCAGTTATAATCCGGGACAGATCAAGCCCCAGCATTTT. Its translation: CASSYNPGQIKPQHF.

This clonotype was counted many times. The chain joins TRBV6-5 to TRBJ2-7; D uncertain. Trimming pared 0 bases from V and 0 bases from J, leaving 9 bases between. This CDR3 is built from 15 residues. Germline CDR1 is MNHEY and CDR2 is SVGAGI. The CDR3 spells CASSYSRTASYEQYF. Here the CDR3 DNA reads TGTGCCAGCAGTTACTCTAGAACGGCCTCCTACGAGCAGTACTTC.

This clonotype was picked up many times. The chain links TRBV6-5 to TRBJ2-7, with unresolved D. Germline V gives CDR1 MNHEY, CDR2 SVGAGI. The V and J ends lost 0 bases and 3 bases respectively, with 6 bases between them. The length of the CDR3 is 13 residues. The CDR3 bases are TGTGCCAGCAGTTACTCTCCGCTCTACGAGCAGTACTTC. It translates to CASSYSPLYEQYF.

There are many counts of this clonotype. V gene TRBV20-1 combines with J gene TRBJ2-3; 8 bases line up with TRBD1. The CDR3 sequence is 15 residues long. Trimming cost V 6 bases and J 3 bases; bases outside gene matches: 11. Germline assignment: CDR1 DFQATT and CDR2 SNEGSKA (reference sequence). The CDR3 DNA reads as TGCAGTGCCCTACCCCCGACAGGGGCGACAGATACGCAGTATTTT. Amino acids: CSALPPTGATDTQYF.

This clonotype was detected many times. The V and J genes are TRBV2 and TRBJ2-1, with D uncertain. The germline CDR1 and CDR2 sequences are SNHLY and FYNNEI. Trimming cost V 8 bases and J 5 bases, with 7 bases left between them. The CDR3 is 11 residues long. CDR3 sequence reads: CASGTNNEQFF. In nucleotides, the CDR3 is TGTGCCAGCGGCACCAACAATGAGCAGTTCTTC.

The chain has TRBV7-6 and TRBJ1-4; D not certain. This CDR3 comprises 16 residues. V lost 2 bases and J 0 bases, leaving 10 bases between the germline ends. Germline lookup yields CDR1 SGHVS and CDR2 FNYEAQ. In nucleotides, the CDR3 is TGTGCCAGCAGCTTATGTAGCGGAACAACTAATGAAAAACTGTTTTTT. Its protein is CASSLCSGTTNEKLFF.